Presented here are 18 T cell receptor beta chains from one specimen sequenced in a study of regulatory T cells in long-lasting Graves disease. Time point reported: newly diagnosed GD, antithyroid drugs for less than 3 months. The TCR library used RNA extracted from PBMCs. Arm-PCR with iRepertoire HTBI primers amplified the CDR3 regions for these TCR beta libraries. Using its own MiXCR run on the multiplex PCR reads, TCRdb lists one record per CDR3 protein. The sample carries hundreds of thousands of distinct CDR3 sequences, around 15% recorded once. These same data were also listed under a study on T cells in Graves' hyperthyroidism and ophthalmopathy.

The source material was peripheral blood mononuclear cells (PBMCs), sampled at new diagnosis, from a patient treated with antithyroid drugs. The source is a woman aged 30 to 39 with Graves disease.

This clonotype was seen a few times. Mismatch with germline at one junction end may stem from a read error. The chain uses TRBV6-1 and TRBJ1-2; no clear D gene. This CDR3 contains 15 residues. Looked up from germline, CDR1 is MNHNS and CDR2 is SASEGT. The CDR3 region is CVSSHHEIANYGYTF. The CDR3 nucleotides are TGTGTCAGCAGCCACCACGAAATAGCTAACTATGGCTACACCTTC.

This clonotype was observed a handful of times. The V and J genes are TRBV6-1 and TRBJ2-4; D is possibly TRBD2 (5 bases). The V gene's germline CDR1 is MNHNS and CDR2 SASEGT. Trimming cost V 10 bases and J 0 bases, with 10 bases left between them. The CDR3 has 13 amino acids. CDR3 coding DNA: TGTGCCATCCGAGCGGTAGCCAAAAACATTCAGTACTTC. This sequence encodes CAIRAVAKNIQYF.

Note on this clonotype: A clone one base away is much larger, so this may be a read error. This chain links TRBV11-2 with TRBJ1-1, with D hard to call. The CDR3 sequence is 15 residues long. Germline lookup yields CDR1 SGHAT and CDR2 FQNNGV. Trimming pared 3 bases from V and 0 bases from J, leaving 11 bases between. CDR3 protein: CASSLRGIVNTEAFF. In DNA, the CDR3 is TGTGCCAGCAGCTTGAGAGGAATCGTGAACACTGAAGCTTTCTTT.

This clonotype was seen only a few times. CDR3 coding DNA: TGCGCCAGCAGCTTTCTAGCGGGAGTTTCGGGCACCGGGGAGCTGTTTTTT. This encodes CASSFLAGVSGTGELFF. V is TRBV5-1 and J is TRBJ2-2; 10 bases line up with TRBD2. The junction had 8 bases not matched to a gene; V was cut back by 2 bases and J by 4 bases. CDR1 and CDR2 (germline): SGHRS, YFSETQ. The length of the CDR3 is 17 residues.

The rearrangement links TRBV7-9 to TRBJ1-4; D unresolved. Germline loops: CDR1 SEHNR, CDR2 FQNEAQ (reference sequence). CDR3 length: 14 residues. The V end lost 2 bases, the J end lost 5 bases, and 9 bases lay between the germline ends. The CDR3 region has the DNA TGTGCCAGCAGCTTAAGAATTTCGAATGAAAAACTGTTTTTT. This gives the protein CASSLRISNEKLFF.

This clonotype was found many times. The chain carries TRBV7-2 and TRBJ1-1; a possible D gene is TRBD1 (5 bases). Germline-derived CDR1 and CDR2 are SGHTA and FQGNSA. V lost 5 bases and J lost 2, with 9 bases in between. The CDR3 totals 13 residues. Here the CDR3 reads CASSEGLNTEAFF. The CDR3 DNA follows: TGTGCCAGCAGCGAGGGACTCAACACTGAAGCTTTCTTT.

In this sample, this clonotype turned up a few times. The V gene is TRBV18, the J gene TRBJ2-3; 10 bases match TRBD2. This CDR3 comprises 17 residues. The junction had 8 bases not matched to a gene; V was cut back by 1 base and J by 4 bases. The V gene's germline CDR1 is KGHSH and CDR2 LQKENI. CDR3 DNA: TGTGCCAGCTCACCACGGGCTAGCGGGAGTATCCCAGATACGCAGTATTTT. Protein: CASSPRASGSIPDTQYF. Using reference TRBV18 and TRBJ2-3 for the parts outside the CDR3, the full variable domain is NAGVMQNPRHLVRRRGQEARLRCSPMKGHSHVYWYRQLPEEGLKFMVYLQKENIIDESGMPKERFSAEFPKEGPSILRIQQVVRGDSAAYFCASSPRASGSIPDTQYFGPGTRLTVL.

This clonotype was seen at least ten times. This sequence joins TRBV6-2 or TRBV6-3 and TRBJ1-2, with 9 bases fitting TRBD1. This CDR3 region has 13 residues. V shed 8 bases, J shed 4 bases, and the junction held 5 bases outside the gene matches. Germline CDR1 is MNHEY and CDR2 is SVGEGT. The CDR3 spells CASGTTGGYGYTF. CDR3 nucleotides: TGTGCCAGCGGTACGACAGGGGGCTATGGCTACACCTTC.

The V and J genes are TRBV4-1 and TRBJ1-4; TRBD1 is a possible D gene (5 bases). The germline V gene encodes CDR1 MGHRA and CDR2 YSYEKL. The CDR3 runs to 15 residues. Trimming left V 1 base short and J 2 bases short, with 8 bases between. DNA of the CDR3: TGCGCCAGCAGCCAAGTGGGGGTGACTAATGAAAAACTGTTTTTT. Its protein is CASSQVGVTNEKLFF.

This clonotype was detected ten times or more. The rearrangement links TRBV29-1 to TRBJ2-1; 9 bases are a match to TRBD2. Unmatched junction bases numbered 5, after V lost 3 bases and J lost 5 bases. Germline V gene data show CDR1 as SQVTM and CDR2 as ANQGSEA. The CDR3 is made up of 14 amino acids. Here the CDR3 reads CSVDAGGPNNEQFF. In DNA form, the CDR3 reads TGCAGCGTTGACGCGGGAGGGCCAAACAATGAGCAGTTCTTC.

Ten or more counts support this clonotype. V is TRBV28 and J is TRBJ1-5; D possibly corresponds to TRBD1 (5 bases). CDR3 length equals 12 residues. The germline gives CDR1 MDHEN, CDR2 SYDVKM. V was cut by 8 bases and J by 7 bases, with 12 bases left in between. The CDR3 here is CASARGGQPQHF. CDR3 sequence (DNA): TGTGCCAGCGCTAGGGGTGGGCAGCCCCAGCATTTT.

The chain's CDR3 is CASRTDLRSYNSPLHF. CDR3 DNA: TGTGCCAGCAGGACCGATTTGCGCTCCTATAATTCACCCCTCCACTTT. This sequence joins TRBV6-1 and TRBJ1-6; D is uncertain. Looked up from germline, CDR1 is MNHNS and CDR2 is SASEGT. V lost 6 bases and J 0 bases, leaving 12 bases between the germline ends. The CDR3 is 16 residues long.

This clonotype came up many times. The CDR3 here is CASSTGVGQPQHF. The CDR3 bases are TGTGCCAGCAGTACAGGGGTGGGTCAGCCCCAGCATTTT. This chain links TRBV28 with TRBJ1-5; 7 bases line up with TRBD1. CDR3 length: 13 residues. The V gene end was trimmed by 5 bases and the J gene end by 6 bases; junction bases not matched to a gene: 4. The germline CDR1 and CDR2 sequences are MDHEN and SYDVKM.

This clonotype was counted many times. CDR3 residues: CASKFRGPGLYEQYF. The CDR3 region has the DNA TGTGCCAGCAAGTTCCGGGGACCCGGTCTCTACGAGCAGTACTTC. The chain recombines TRBV28 with TRBJ2-7; D might be TRBD1 or TRBD2, each matching 5 bases. CDR1 and CDR2 (germline): MDHEN, SYDVKM. The CDR3 length is 15 residues. Trimming took 7 bases from V and 3 from J, leaving 19 bases between them.

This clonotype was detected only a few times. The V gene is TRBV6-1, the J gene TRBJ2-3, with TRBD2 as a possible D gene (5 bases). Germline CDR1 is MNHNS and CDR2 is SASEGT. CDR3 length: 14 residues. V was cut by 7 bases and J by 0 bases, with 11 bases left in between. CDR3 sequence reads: CASKEAISTDTQYF. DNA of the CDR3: TGTGCCAGCAAGGAGGCCATTAGCACAGATACGCAGTATTTT.

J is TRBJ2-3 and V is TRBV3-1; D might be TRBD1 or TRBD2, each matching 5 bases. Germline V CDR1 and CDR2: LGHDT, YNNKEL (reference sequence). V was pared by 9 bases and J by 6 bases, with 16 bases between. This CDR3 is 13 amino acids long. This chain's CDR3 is CASLDWGRDTQYF. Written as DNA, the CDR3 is TGTGCCAGTTTGGACTGGGGACGGGATACGCAGTATTTT.

As DNA, the CDR3 is TGCGCCAGCAGCTTCAGGGTTTCCTCTGGGGCCAACGTCCTGACTTTC. As protein: CASSFRVSSGANVLTF. V gene TRBV5-1 combines with J gene TRBJ2-6, with a possible D match to TRBD1 (5 bases). Trimming took 2 bases from V and 0 from J, leaving 9 bases between them. The CDR3 is 16 amino acids. Germline V gives CDR1 SGHRS, CDR2 YFSETQ.

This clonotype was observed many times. The CDR3 loop is CASSLGTGGGDEQFF. The DNA for the CDR3 is TGTGCCAGCAGCTTAGGGACCGGAGGCGGCGATGAGCAGTTCTTC. The rearrangement uses TRBV7-9 and TRBJ2-1, with D maybe TRBD2 (5 bases). Germline V gene data show CDR1 as SEHNR and CDR2 as FQNEAQ (reference sequence). Trimming removed 1 base at V and 8 bases at J, with 15 bases between. This CDR3 region has 15 residues.